The clone carrying this T cell receptor beta chain was observed a handful of times. This record comes from a study of beta chain features in type 1 diabetes. V dropped 4 bases and J dropped 7; count of bases not matched to a gene: 5. Germline CDR1 KGHSH, CDR2 LQKENI. The CDR3 sequence is 14 residues long. As every portion of the isolated RNA was reverse transcribed, the sequencing read expressed TCRB transcripts. The data were produced by immunoSEQ multiplex PCR, yet TCRdb's version contains in-frame clones alone and is incomplete. The sample has 620,000 or so clones, less than 20% seen once. The rearrangement joins TRBV18 to TRBJ2-7; 12 nucleotides line up with TRBD1. The source is a young man in good health. Material: naive CD4+ T cells from blood. This chain's CDR3 is CASSQGTGGEEQYF. The CDR3 nucleotides read TGTGCCAGCTCACAAGGGACAGGGGGCGAGGAGCAGTACTTC. The complete variable domain, with remaining parts taken from reference TRBV18 and TRBJ2-7, reads NAGVMQNPRHLVRRRGQEARLRCSPMKGHSHVYWYRQLPEEGLKFMVYLQKENIIDESGMPKERFSAEFPKEGPSILRIQQVVRGDSAAYFCASSQGTGGEEQYFGPGTRLTVT.